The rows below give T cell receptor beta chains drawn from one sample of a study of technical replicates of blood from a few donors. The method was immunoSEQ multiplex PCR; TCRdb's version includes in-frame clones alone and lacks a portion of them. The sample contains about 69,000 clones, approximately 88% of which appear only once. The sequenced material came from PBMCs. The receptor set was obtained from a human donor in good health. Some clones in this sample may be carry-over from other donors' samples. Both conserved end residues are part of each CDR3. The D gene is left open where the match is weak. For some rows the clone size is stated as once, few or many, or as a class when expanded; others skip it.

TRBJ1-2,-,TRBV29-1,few,TGCAGCGTTGAGCGAGAAAATGGCTACACCTTC,CSVERENGYTF
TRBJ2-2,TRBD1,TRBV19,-,TGTGCCAGTAAGGGTGACAGGGCGATCGGGGAGCTGTTTTTT,CASKGDRAIGELFF
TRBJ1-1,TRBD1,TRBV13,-,TGTGCCAGCAGACTCCCGTACAGGGGAACTGAAGCTTTCTTT,CASRLPYRGTEAFF
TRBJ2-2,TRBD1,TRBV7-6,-,TGTGCCAGCGGGGACCCAGGGGGCGCCGGAACCGGGGAGCTGTTTTTT,CASGDPGGAGTGELFF
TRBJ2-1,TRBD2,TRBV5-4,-,TGTGCCAGCAGCGCCGGGACTAGCGGGAGACTGGGGGAGCAGTTCTTC,CASSAGTSGRLGEQFF
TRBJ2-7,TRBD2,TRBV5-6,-,TGTGCCAGCAGCTTGACTCTAGCGGCGATGTGGTACTTC,CASSLTLAAMWYF
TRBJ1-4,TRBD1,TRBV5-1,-,TGCGCCAGCAGCTCGGGACAGATTAATGAAAAACTGTTTTTT,CASSSGQINEKLFF
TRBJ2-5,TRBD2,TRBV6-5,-,TGTGCCAGCAGTTGGGGGGGGAGGGGAGAGACCCAGTACTTC,CASSWGGRGETQYF
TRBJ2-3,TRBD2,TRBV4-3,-,TGCGCCAGCAGCCAAGATCAACTAGCGGGGGCCCGAGGGGGAGATACGCAGTATTTT,CASSQDQLAGARGGDTQYF
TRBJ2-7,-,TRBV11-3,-,TGTGCCAGCAGCTTAGAACTGTCCGGCGAGCAGTACTTC,CASSLELSGEQYF